The clone carrying this T cell receptor beta chain was recorded only once. The data were obtained in a study of blood T cell repertoires in COVID-19. Assay: immunoSEQ multiplex PCR; the TCRdb copy retains only in-frame clones and omits some. The sample consists of about 26,000 clones, 90% of them appearing once. CDR3 length equals 12 residues. Germline V gene data show CDR1 as SGHAT and CDR2 as FQNNGV. The V gene lost 3 bases and the J gene lost 7 bases, with 7 bases spanning the gap. V usage is TRBV11-2 and J usage is TRBJ2-1; D unresolved. Sequenced sample: peripheral blood. The clonotype originates from a woman in her fifties or sixties with active COVID-19. The CDR3 sequence is CASSFYPNEQFF. The CDR3 nucleotides are TGTGCCAGCAGCTTTTATCCGAATGAGCAGTTCTTC.